These 24 T cell receptor beta chains originate from one sample sequenced in a study of cytomegalovirus exposure and HLA in healthy donors. This PCR relied on a set of 60 Vbeta primers and 13 Jbeta primers. Sequencing used immunoSEQ multiplex PCR; TCRdb keeps in-frame clones, though not all of them. The sample holds approximately 54,000 clones, approximately 81% seen once. Source material: PBMCs. These receptors were obtained from a woman between 18 and 30 years old in good health and CMV-seronegative.

This clone showed up just a few times. This sequence joins TRBV29-1 and TRBJ2-5, with no clear D. V gave up 0 bases and J gave up 5 bases, with 10 bases separating them. The CDR3 extends over 13 amino acids. Germline CDR1 reads SQVTM; CDR2 reads ANQGSEA. The CDR3 region is CSVEDSTRETQYF. Here the CDR3 DNA reads TGCAGCGTTGAAGACTCCACCCGGGAGACCCAGTACTTC.

The CDR3 DNA is TGCGCCAGCAGCTTGTTGGGGAGACAAGCAACTAATGAAAAACTGTTTTTT. Amino acids: CASSLLGRQATNEKLFF. The chain joins TRBV5-1 to TRBJ1-4, with unresolved D. Trimming cost V 1 base and J 0 bases, with 13 bases left between them. CDR1 is SGHRS, CDR2 YFSETQ, per germline. The CDR3 contains 17 residues.

V is TRBV9 and J is TRBJ2-4, with 7 bases that match TRBD2. The CDR3 totals 16 residues. V shed 4 bases, J shed 0 bases, and the junction held 7 bases outside the gene matches. Germline V gene sequence: CDR1 SGDLS, CDR2 YYNGEE. CDR3 amino acids: CASSFGLELAKNIQYF. CDR3 DNA sequence: TGTGCCAGCAGCTTCGGACTAGAGCTAGCCAAAAACATTCAGTACTTC.

The chain links TRBV6-4 to TRBJ2-3; tentatively, D is TRBD1 (7 bases). Germline V CDR1 and CDR2: MRHNA, SNTAGT. The V and J ends lost 5 bases and 4 bases respectively, with 13 bases between them. The CDR3 spans 14 residues. The CDR3 DNA reads TGTGCCAGCAGTAAAACAGGGGAGGCAGATACGCAGTATTTT. This encodes CASSKTGEADTQYF.

The chain uses TRBV27 and TRBJ1-1; D remains unclear. Germline loops: CDR1 MNHEY, CDR2 SMNVEV (reference sequence). The ends were cut back, 0 bases at V and 2 bases at J, with 10 bases in the middle. The CDR3 covers 15 residues. CDR3 DNA sequence: TGTGCCAGCAGTTTATCAATCCCTACTAACACTGAAGCTTTCTTT. It yields the protein CASSLSIPTNTEAFF.

The rearrangement joins TRBV7-2 to TRBJ2-1, with a weak D call TRBD2 (7 bases). Trimming pared 8 bases from V and 0 bases from J, leaving 14 bases between. Germline V gene sequence: CDR1 SGHTA, CDR2 FQGNSA. The CDR3 length is 15 residues. CDR3 sequence reads: CASGGGGSSYNEQFF. DNA for the CDR3: TGTGCCAGCGGGGGCGGGGGAAGCTCCTACAATGAGCAGTTCTTC.

This clone has just a few counts. This chain joins TRBV9 and TRBJ2-3; TRBD2 matches at 10 bases. CDR3 size: 15 residues. V trimming: 2 bases; J trimming: 0 bases; junction bases outside the gene matches: 0. Germline CDR1 reads SGDLS; CDR2 reads YYNGEE. This CDR3 is CASSVSGRSTDTQYF. In DNA form, the CDR3 reads TGTGCCAGCAGCGTTAGCGGGAGGAGCACAGATACGCAGTATTTT.

The chain employs TRBV5-4 and TRBJ2-1, with 9 bases fitting TRBD2. The CDR3 runs to 15 residues. Germline-derived CDR1 and CDR2 are SGHNT and YYREEE (reference sequence). J lost 7 bases, V lost 6 bases, and 11 bases had no gene match. The CDR3 DNA reads TGTGCCAGCAACTCCCGAGGTAGCGGGAGAAATGAGCAGTTCTTC. This encodes CASNSRGSGRNEQFF.

There are a few counts of this clone. The chain uses TRBV6-5 and TRBJ1-6; possibly TRBD1 for D (6 bases). The V gene lost 6 bases and the J gene lost 9 bases, with 12 bases spanning the gap. The CDR3 sequence is 13 residues long. Germline lookup yields CDR1 MNHEY and CDR2 SVGAGI. The CDR3 DNA reads TGTGCCAGCAGGTCTCCACAGGGTTCACCCCTCCACTTT. This codes for CASRSPQGSPLHF.

This chain connects TRBV10-1 to TRBJ1-4; 7 positions match TRBD1. Germline V lookup: CDR1 WNHNN, CDR2 SYGVQD (reference sequence). The CDR3 spans 13 residues. V lost 8 bases, J lost 6 bases, and 6 bases stayed unmatched. The DNA of the CDR3 is TGCGCCAGCCCGGAGCAGGGGGATGAAAAACTGTTTTTT. Translating gives CASPEQGDEKLFF.

The chain has TRBV19 and TRBJ2-7; 9 nucleotides line up with TRBD1. V was clipped by 3 bases and J by 1 base; unmatched bases: 7. The CDR3 has 16 amino acids. Germline V lookup: CDR1 LNHDA, CDR2 SQIVND (reference sequence). CDR3 loop: CASSMGGQGGSYEQYF. CDR3 nucleotides: TGTGCCAGTAGTATGGGGGGACAGGGTGGGTCCTACGAGCAGTACTTC.

The rearrangement joins TRBV29-1 to TRBJ1-2; no definite D call. V was shortened by 3 bases and J by 4 bases, with 12 bases between the two germline ends. The V gene's germline CDR1 is SQVTM and CDR2 ANQGSEA. The length of the CDR3 is 13 residues. The CDR3 sequence: CSVEQRAGYGYTF. CDR3 nucleotide sequence: TGCAGCGTTGAGCAGAGGGCTGGCTATGGCTACACCTTC.

The gene calls are TRBV9 and TRBJ2-1; 9 positions match TRBD2. The CDR3 has 14 residues. V was clipped by 7 bases and J by 9 bases; unmatched bases: 11. Germline V CDR1 and CDR2: SGDLS, YYNGEE. DNA of the CDR3: TGTGCCAGCCAACCAGCGGGAGGAGTAAGTGAGCAGTTCTTC. Amino acid sequence: CASQPAGGVSEQFF.

The V call is TRBV28, the J call TRBJ2-5, with 10 nucleotides matching TRBD1. Losses at the gene ends were 6 bases for V and 6 bases for J; bases not matched to a gene: 7. Germline V gene data show CDR1 as MDHEN and CDR2 as SYDVKM. The CDR3 totals 14 residues. CDR3 in DNA: TGTGCCAGCAGCCCGACAGGGGGCAAGAAGACCCAGTACTTC. This gives the protein CASSPTGGKKTQYF.

This clone appeared a few times. The chain has TRBV4-1 and TRBJ2-1; maybe TRBD1 (6 bases). Per the germline V gene, CDR1 is MGHRA and CDR2 is YSYEKL. CDR3 length: 13 residues. V was pared by 1 base and J by 9 bases, with 10 bases between. CDR3 bases: TGCGCCAGCAGCCAAGTGGGACACATTGAGCAGTTCTTC. Translated, it gives CASSQVGHIEQFF.

V and J are TRBV6-5 and TRBJ1-5, with D possibly being TRBD1 (5 bases). Deletions cut 5 bases from V and 3 bases from J, with 11 bases between. The germline V gene encodes CDR1 MNHEY and CDR2 SVGAGI. The length of the CDR3 is 14 residues. The CDR3 sequence is CASSRQGTNQPQHF. CDR3 coding DNA: TGTGCCAGCAGTAGGCAGGGCACCAATCAGCCCCAGCATTTT.

About this clone: The junction departs from germline at one end; a sequencing error may be responsible. The rearrangement links TRBV25-1 to TRBJ1-1; D not resolved. There are 15 residues in the CDR3. Germline CDR1 and CDR2: MGHDK and SYGVNS. DNA of the CDR3: TGTGCCGGCAGTGACGGGTTACAATCGAACACTGAAGCTTTCTTT. Protein: CAGSDGLQSNTEAFF.

This sequence joins TRBV6-5 and TRBJ2-7; D is perhaps TRBD1 (6 bases). V was trimmed by 6 bases and J by 7 bases, leaving 13 bases between them. Germline V lookup: CDR1 MNHEY, CDR2 SVGAGI. The CDR3 runs 12 residues. The CDR3, as DNA: TGTGCCAGCAGAAGGACAGCAGGGGAGCAGTACTTC. Translating it yields CASRRTAGEQYF.

In the case of this clone: The junction departs from the called germline gene at one end, perhaps through a read error. Other DNA sequences in the sample encode the same CDR3. The V and J genes are TRBV2 and TRBJ2-3, with D uncertain. In germline, CDR1 is SNHLY, CDR2 FYNNEI. CDR3 size: 14 residues. CDR3 nucleotide sequence: TGTGCCAGCAGAGAGCTAGGTAGCACGGATACGCAGTATTTT. Its protein is CASRELGSTDTQYF. Complete variable domain (other parts from reference TRBV2 and TRBJ2-3): EPEVTQTPSHQVTQMGQEVILRCVPISNHLYFYWYRQILGQKVEFLVSFYNNEISEKSEIFDDQFSVERPDGSNFTLKIRSTKLEDSAMYFCASRELGSTDTQYFGPGTRLTVL.

The chain employs TRBV6-5 and TRBJ1-2; 8 bases align to TRBD1. Germline trimming cut 6 bases from V and 4 bases from J; bases unmatched to any gene: 4. The CDR3 contains 13 residues. Germline loops: CDR1 MNHEY, CDR2 SVGAGI. The chain's CDR3 is CASRKQGVYGYTF. The DNA of the CDR3 is TGTGCCAGCAGGAAACAGGGGGTCTATGGCTACACCTTC.

This clone has just one count. The V call is TRBV30, the J call TRBJ2-4, with D uncertain. The V gene's germline CDR1 is GTSNPN and CDR2 SVGIG (reference sequence). Trimming cost V 1 base and J 7 bases, with 8 bases left between them. This CDR3 comprises 12 residues. CDR3 sequence: CAWSAGLNIQYF. CDR3 bases: TGTGCCTGGAGTGCGGGTTTGAACATTCAGTACTTC.

V gene TRBV27 combines with J gene TRBJ1-5; maybe TRBD1 (6 bases). V shed 6 bases and J shed 3 bases, with 9 bases lying between them. The CDR3 consists of 13 residues. CDR1 is MNHEY and CDR2 is SMNVEV in the germline V gene (reference sequence). The CDR3 bases are TGTGCCAGCAGGGGGGCCCTCAATCAGCCCCAGCATTTT. Its protein product is CASRGALNQPQHF.

With regard to this clone: A junction boundary mismatches the germline segment, possibly from a read error. The rearrangement joins TRBV6-6 to TRBJ2-1, with 8 positions matching TRBD2. The germline gives CDR1 MNHNY, CDR2 SVGAGI (reference sequence). The CDR3 runs to 14 residues. In DNA form, the CDR3 reads TGTGCCAGCGGTTACAGCGGGAGAAACAATGAGCAGTTCTTC. Translating gives CASGYSGRNNEQFF.

The V call is TRBV29-1, the J call TRBJ1-6; D perhaps matches TRBD1 (5 bases). Germline V lookup: CDR1 SQVTM, CDR2 ANQGSEA. Between the trimmed V and J ends, which lost 4 bases and 10 bases, there was a span of 17 bases. The CDR3 has 14 amino acids. CDR3 in amino acids: CSVVWGLPGSPLHF. The CDR3 nucleotides are TGCAGCGTTGTTTGGGGCCTACCAGGCTCACCCCTCCACTTT. The full variable domain, in which reference TRBV29-1 and TRBJ1-6 provide the parts outside the CDR3, is SAVISQKPSRDICQRGTSLTIQCQVDSQVTMMFWYRQQPGQSLTLIATANQGSEATYESGFVIDKFPISRPNLTFSTLTVSNMSPEDSSIYLCSVVWGLPGSPLHFGNGTRLTVT.